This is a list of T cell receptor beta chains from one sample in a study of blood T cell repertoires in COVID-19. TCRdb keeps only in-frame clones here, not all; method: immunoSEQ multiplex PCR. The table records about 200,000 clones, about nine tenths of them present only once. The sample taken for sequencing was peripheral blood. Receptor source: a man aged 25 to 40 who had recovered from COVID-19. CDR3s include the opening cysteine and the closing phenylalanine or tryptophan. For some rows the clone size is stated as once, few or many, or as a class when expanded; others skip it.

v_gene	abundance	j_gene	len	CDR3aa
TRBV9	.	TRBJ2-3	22	CASSPAPRRRPTSPSATDTQYF
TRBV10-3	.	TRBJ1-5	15	CAISDGAGEDQPQHF
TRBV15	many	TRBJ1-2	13	CATSRVGRDGYTF
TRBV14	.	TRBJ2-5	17	CASSRIPVGGAFETQYF
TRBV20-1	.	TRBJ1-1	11	CSARGMGEAFF
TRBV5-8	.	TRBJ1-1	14	CASSLGPTNTEAFF
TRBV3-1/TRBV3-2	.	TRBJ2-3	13	CASSRRTGDTQYF
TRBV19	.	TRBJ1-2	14	CASSQTGEPYGYTF
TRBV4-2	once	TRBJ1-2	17	CASSQDVSGSANYGYTF
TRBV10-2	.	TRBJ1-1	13	CASRTGGGTEAFF
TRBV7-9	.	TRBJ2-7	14	CASSFGQGTYEQYF
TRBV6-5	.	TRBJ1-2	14	CASTYRADRYGYTF
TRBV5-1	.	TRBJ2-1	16	CASSQDRSGTYNEQFF
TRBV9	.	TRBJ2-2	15	CASSAAGGGAGELFF
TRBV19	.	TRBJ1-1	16	CASSMLGQGMNTEAFF
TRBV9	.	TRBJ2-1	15	CASSVSSGSLSEQFF
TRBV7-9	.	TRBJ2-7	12	CASSLGVYEQYF
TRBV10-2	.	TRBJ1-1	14	CASSSGTMNTEAFF
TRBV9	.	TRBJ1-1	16	CASSVASTGTNTEAFF
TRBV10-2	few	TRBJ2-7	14	CASEGLAGTYEQYF